A selection of T cell receptor beta chains follows, all from one sample in a study of early T cells in non-severe SARS-CoV-2 infection. TCRdb independently ran MiXCR on the 5' RACE reads; one entry per CDR3 protein. The sample has around 81,000 distinct CDR3 sequences; 11% to 15% are singletons. Sample: whole blood. The receptor source for this set is an adult who was a healthcare worker with PCR-confirmed SARS-CoV-2 infection or an uninfected control (not recorded which). Each CDR3 is given with its conserved first and last residue. D genes are given only for firm matches. Some rows mark clone size as missing; the rest say once, few, many or name a class of expanded clone.

>few|-|TRBV5-4
CASSFTGNYGYTF
>-|-|TRBV6-6
CASEGGTDTQYF
>few|-|TRBV7-8
CASSARTELSYEQYF
>-|-|TRBV3-1
CASSQGALNSPLHF
>-|-|TRBV11-2
CASSLDRVDEQFF
>few|-|TRBV6-5
CASSYSKYGDQPQHF
>few|-|TRBV10-3
CAISGLAGMGEQYF
>-|TRBD1|TRBV5-1
CASSLPTTGGADTQYF
>many|TRBD1|TRBV7-2
CASSSSTGGEEQYF
>many|TRBD2|TRBV7-3
CASSLMGRGAPQETQYF
>-|TRBD2|TRBV12-3/TRBV12-4
CASSLSGASTDTQYF
>-|-|TRBV28
CASSFNPGRTDTQYF
>few|TRBD2|TRBV20-1
CSASELAGRADTQYF
>many|TRBD1|TRBV6-2/TRBV6-3
CASSSGQVTYEQYF
>few|TRBD1|TRBV6-6
CASSHRTGGPPEAFF
>-|-|TRBV28
CASPGQNTGELFF
>few|TRBD1|TRBV28
CASSPDPRQGTGSQPQHF
>few|TRBD1|TRBV7-9
CASSPRQGHNSPLHF
>few|TRBD1|TRBV6-2/TRBV6-3
CASSRDREIVFEQFF
>many|-|TRBV7-3
CASSPSHRNEQFF
>-|-|TRBV4-1
CASSPTGNGYTF
>few|-|TRBV28
CASNGGTTEAFF
>-|-|TRBV7-2
CASSKKETQYF
>many|-|TRBV7-2
CASGRTTGMREQFF
>many|-|TRBV27
CASSLPGAKTQYF
>-|-|TRBV2
CASSVLAGNTGELFF
>-|-|TRBV6-6
CASRPSGTVNQPQHF
>-|TRBD2|TRBV20-1
CSARTSGSSYEQYF
>-|-|TRBV29-1
CSVKSLAPGLETQYF
>many|-|TRBV4-3
CASSQEDRYSNTGELFF
>-|TRBD2|TRBV6-6
CASSYRSGGALDQYF
>many|-|TRBV10-1
CASTETPSGEQYF
>-|-|TRBV12-3/TRBV12-4
CASGSPRKNTEAFF
>medium-sized|-|TRBV7-8
CASSHNEQFF
>-|TRBD1|TRBV7-9
CASSWPRDRSYEVQYF
>few|TRBD2|TRBV7-2
CASNRLAGGYSSTDTQYF
>-|-|TRBV12-3/TRBV12-4
CASSLTSVNSPLHF
>few|-|TRBV28
CASSLGVQEIGYTF
>few|-|TRBV28
CASGLPGGRNQPQHF
>few|TRBD2|TRBV11-2
CASSKGLAGSTDTQYF
>many|-|TRBV6-6
CASSYGTQYGYTF
>-|-|TRBV5-6
CASSWTTLSSTDTQYF
>few|-|TRBV21-1
CASSSNGKIFPYEQYF